A single sample is the source of the 9 T cell receptor beta chains below, sequenced in a study of PD-L1 blockade in urothelial cancer. Generated by immunoSEQ multiplex PCR, the TCRdb table keeps only in-frame clones and is missing some. The sample records some 48,000 clones, around 86% being singletons. Regarding time point: peripheral blood 6 weeks after treatment start. This material consisted of PBMCs, taken around atezolizumab (anti-PD-L1) treatment. The source is a man aged 55-75 years with urothelial cancer.

This CDR3 is CAWSPGTGREKLFF. For the CDR3, the DNA is TGTGCCTGGAGTCCCGGGACAGGGAGAGAAAAACTGTTTTTT. The gene calls are TRBV30 and TRBJ1-4; 9 nucleotides agree with TRBD1. J gave up 8 bases and V 2 bases, and 6 bases lay outside the gene matches. Germline V CDR1 and CDR2: GTSNPN, SVGIG (reference sequence). CDR3 length: 14 amino acids.

The chain links TRBV15 to TRBJ1-1; D gene uncertain. Germline assignment: CDR1 LNHNV and CDR2 YYDKDF (reference sequence). This CDR3 is 17 amino acids long. The germline V and J ends were trimmed by 1 base and 1 base, with 16 bases remaining between them. The CDR3 coding sequence is TGTGCCACCAGCAGAGTATGGCAGGCATTGGGGAACACTGAAGCTTTCTTT. This sequence encodes CATSRVWQALGNTEAFF.

Only a few counts were recorded for this clone. This sequence joins TRBV4-2 and TRBJ2-3, with 9 bases matching TRBD2. Germline V gene data show CDR1 as LGHNA and CDR2 as YNFKEQ. The CDR3 has 20 amino acids. V dropped 1 base and J dropped 0; count of bases not matched to a gene: 14. In DNA form, the CDR3 reads TGTGCCAGCAGCCAAGCGTCGGGTGCAGGCGGGGGGGCGAGCACAGATACGCAGTATTTT. Translation: CASSQASGAGGGASTDTQYF.

The chain combines TRBV19 with TRBJ1-1, with 12 bases matching TRBD1. The CDR3 covers 13 residues. Germline CDR1 reads LNHDA; CDR2 reads SQIVND (reference sequence). Germline trimming cut 8 bases from V and 6 bases from J; bases unmatched to any gene: 4. DNA for the CDR3: TGTGCCAGTGGGGACAGGGGGCGATCTGAAGCTTTCTTT. Its protein is CASGDRGRSEAFF.

This clone has only one observation. The J gene is TRBJ1-4, the V gene TRBV30; D possibly corresponds to TRBD1 (5 bases). V was cut by 4 bases and J by 5 bases, with 14 bases left in between. Germline CDR1 and CDR2: GTSNPN and SVGIG (reference sequence). This CDR3 spans 14 amino acids. The CDR3 sequence is CAWKTTGGNEKLFF. CDR3 coding DNA: TGTGCCTGGAAAACGACCGGGGGAAATGAAAAACTGTTTTTT.

This rearrangement joins TRBV19 to TRBJ2-2; perhaps TRBD1 as D (6 bases). There are 14 residues in the CDR3. V dropped 4 bases and J dropped 7 bases, with 13 bases sitting between them. Looked up from germline, CDR1 is LNHDA and CDR2 is SQIVND (reference sequence). CDR3 bases: TGTGCCAGTAGTACGCAGGGGTCAGGCGGGGAGCTGTTTTTT. This codes for CASSTQGSGGELFF.

This clone showed up just once. This specimen includes other DNA sequences encoding the same CDR3. J is TRBJ1-2 and V is TRBV5-8; D ambiguous. The CDR3 runs 13 residues. Trimming left V 3 bases short and J 0 bases short, with 6 bases between. From germline, CDR1 is SGHTS and CDR2 YDEGEE. In DNA form, the CDR3 reads TGTGCCAGCAGCTCCCGAGCTAACTATGGCTACACCTTC. As protein: CASSSRANYGYTF.

The V gene is TRBV7-2, the J gene TRBJ2-1, with 12 bases that match TRBD2. Trimming at V came to 6 bases and at J to 5 bases, leaving 5 bases not matched to a gene. CDR1 SGHTA and CDR2 FQGNSA come from the germline V gene. The CDR3 consists of 15 residues. The CDR3 sequence: CASRRLAGGNNEQFF. DNA of the CDR3: TGTGCCAGCAGACGGCTAGCGGGGGGGAACAATGAGCAGTTCTTC. Drawing the rest from reference TRBV7-2 and TRBJ2-1, the complete variable domain is GAGVSQSPSNKVTEKGKDVELRCDPISGHTALYWYRQSLGQGLEFLIYFQGNSAPDKSGLPSDRFSAERTGGSVSTLTIQRTQQEDSAVYLCASRRLAGGNNEQFFGPGTRLTVL.

This clone was detected only a few times. V usage is TRBV19 and J usage is TRBJ2-2, with D perhaps matching TRBD2 (6 bases). This CDR3 contains 17 residues. V lost 5 bases, J lost 4 bases, and 20 bases lay in between. The V gene's germline CDR1 is LNHDA and CDR2 SQIVND (reference sequence). This CDR3 reads CASSPRRGRSTTGELFF. In DNA, the CDR3 is TGTGCCAGTAGTCCCCGCCGGGGGAGGTCCACCACCGGGGAGCTGTTTTTT.